This T cell receptor beta chain was recovered during a study of CD8+CD57+ T cells in acquired aplastic anemia. The wider study: Quantities of DNA derived from sorted CD4+ and CD8+ cells averaged around 3 ug. Overall study results and limits: Researchers report that twenty-nine CD8+ CDR3 sequences appeared in both patients and controls.

The template for TCR beta VDJ and CDR3 sequence profiling was genomic DNA. TCRdb reprocessed the reads via MiXCR and lists one record per CDR3 protein. The repertoire holds hundreds of thousands of distinct CDR3 sequences, with about two thirds as singletons. Worth noting for this clonotype: Antigen unknown.

The sequence derives from a human donor in good health, serving as a control. The material sequenced was sorted CD4+, CD8+, or CD8+CD57+ T cells (not recorded which) from PBMCs.

CDR3 amino acids: CASSLASGGASYEQYF. The CDR3 bases are TGTGCCAGCAGCTTGGCTAGCGGGGGGGCCTCCTACGAGCAGTACTTC. J is TRBJ2-7 and V is TRBV5-5; 12 bases map to TRBD2. The CDR3 is made up of 16 amino acids. V shed 0 bases, J shed 0 bases, and the junction held 1 base outside the gene matches. Per the germline V gene, CDR1 is SGHKS and CDR2 is YYEKEE (reference sequence).